Listed below are T cell receptor beta chains from one sample, sequenced in a study of Graves' ophthalmopathy and Graves' hyperthyroidism. From the multiplex PCR reads, TCRdb called clonotypes with MiXCR, one entry per CDR3 protein. The data hold 620,000 or so distinct CDR3 sequences, with about 24% observed a single time. The sequencing input was peripheral blood. The receptors come from a woman between 18 and 30 years old with stable Graves' hyperthyroidism. Some clones in this sample may be carry-over from other donors' samples. CDR3s include the opening cysteine and the closing phenylalanine or tryptophan. A D gene is named only where the DNA matches it firmly. Only part of the rows carry a size: once, few, many, or a class if the clone is expanded.

d_gene | abundance | j_gene | v_gene | CDR3nt | CDR3aa
. | many | TRBJ1-5 | TRBV6-2/TRBV6-3 | TGTGCCAGCAGTTACTCGGTCAATCAGCCCCAGCATTTT | CASSYSVNQPQHF
TRBD2 | few | TRBJ2-3 | TRBV27 | TGTGCCAGCAGTACCATAGCGGGCCTGACAGATACGCAGTATTTT | CASSTIAGLTDTQYF
. | . | TRBJ1-2 | TRBV6-1 | TGTGCCAGCAGTGAATCGGGTGGGGGCAGCTATGGCTACACCTTC | CASSESGGGSYGYTF
TRBD1 | many | TRBJ1-5 | TRBV20-1 | TGCAGTGCTAGACCGCCGGACAGGGAGTTTCAGCCCCAGCATTTT | CSARPPDREFQPQHF
. | once | TRBJ2-4 | TRBV20-1 | TGCAGTGCATTGAGGCGGAGCGACATTCAGTACTTC | CSALRRSDIQYF
. | . | TRBJ2-5 | TRBV6-1 | TGTGCCAGCCACCAAAGGGCCAACGGTGAGACCCAGTACTTC | CASHQRANGETQYF
TRBD1 | . | TRBJ1-6 | TRBV6-1 | TGTGCCAGCAGTGAAACGAGACAGGGGTTCACCCTCCACTTT | CASSETRQGFTLHF
. | . | TRBJ2-4 | TRBV28 | TGTGCCAGCAGTTCCCACCGGACGTCCCTAGCCAAAAACATTCAGTACTTC | CASSSHRTSLAKNIQYF
. | once | TRBJ1-1 | TRBV29-1 | TGCAGCGTTGTCGACCCTGAAGCTTTCTTT | CSVVDPEAFF
. | many | TRBJ1-6 | TRBV5-1 | TGCGCCAGCAGCCTGACAGGTTGGGATTCACCCCTCCACTTT | CASSLTGWDSPLHF
. | many | TRBJ1-1 | TRBV7-2 | TGTGCCAGCAGCTTAGGTCCCTTGAACACTGAAGCTTTCTTT | CASSLGPLNTEAFF
. | many | TRBJ2-2 | TRBV7-9 | TGTGCCAGCGGGGCGAACACCGGGGAGCTGTTTTTT | CASGANTGELFF
. | . | TRBJ1-1 | TRBV15 | TGTGCCACCAGCAGAGGTTTAGGACAGTTTGAAGCTTTCTTT | CATSRGLGQFEAFF
. | many | TRBJ1-1 | TRBV20-1 | TGCAGTGCAACCACAGGGTTTGGGGCTTTCTTT | CSATTGFGAFF
TRBD1 | . | TRBJ2-2 | TRBV20-1 | TGCAGTGCTAGAGTTGCAGGGGGCTATTACACCGGGGAGCTGTTTTTT | CSARVAGGYYTGELFF
TRBD1 | many | TRBJ1-2 | TRBV7-2 | TGTGCCAGCAGCTTAGGAGCAGGGGGTGCCTTTGGCTACACCTTC | CASSLGAGGAFGYTF
TRBD2 | many | TRBJ2-7 | TRBV14 | TGTGCCAGCAGCCAAGGAGCGGGAGTGGTCTCCTACGAGCAGTACTTC | CASSQGAGVVSYEQYF
. | many | TRBJ1-5 | TRBV12-3/TRBV12-4 | TGTGCCCGCAGTGGGACGGACTGGGATCAGCCCCAGCATTTT | CARSGTDWDQPQHF
. | many | TRBJ1-1 | TRBV27 | TGTGCCAGCAGTTTATTGGGGGTTCGCACTGAAGCTTTCTTT | CASSLLGVRTEAFF
TRBD2 | many | TRBJ2-2 | TRBV27 | TGTGCCACCAGACTAGCGGGGACTTCGAACACCGGGGAGCTGTTTTTT | CATRLAGTSNTGELFF
. | . | TRBJ2-2 | TRBV3-1 | TGTGCCAGCAGCCATTACGAGACACCAAACACCGGGGAGCTGTTTTTT | CASSHYETPNTGELFF
TRBD1 | once | TRBJ1-1 | TRBV20-1 | TGCAGTGCTAGAGATCAAAGACAGGGGGGAGGACGCACTGAAGCTTTCTTT | CSARDQRQGGGRTEAFF
. | . | TRBJ1-1 | TRBV9 | TGTGCCAGCAGCGCGACAAGCATGAACACTGAAGCTTTCTTT | CASSATSMNTEAFF
TRBD1 | . | TRBJ2-5 | TRBV2 | TGTGCCAGCATGACAGGGTCGTTGAGAGAGACCCAGTACTTC | CASMTGSLRETQYF
TRBD1 | many | TRBJ2-7 | TRBV6-5 | TGTGCCAGCAGTACCCGGACAGGTCTCTCCTACGAGCAGTACTTC | CASSTRTGLSYEQYF
TRBD2 | many | TRBJ2-7 | TRBV27 | TGTGCCAGCAAAACTAGCGGGGGGTCCACCTACGAGCAGTACTTC | CASKTSGGSTYEQYF
TRBD1 | many | TRBJ1-2 | TRBV20-1 | TGCAGTGCTAGGGAGGACAGGAAGAATGGCTACACCTTC | CSAREDRKNGYTF
. | . | TRBJ1-2 | TRBV20-1 | TGCAGTGCTAGGTCGACAGCGTGGGGCTACACCTTC | CSARSTAWGYTF
. | many | TRBJ1-2 | TRBV12-3/TRBV12-4 | TGTGCCAGCAGTTTACAGGCGCCAGATGGCTACACCTTC | CASSLQAPDGYTF
. | many | TRBJ1-2 | TRBV14 | TGTGCCAGCAGACACAGTCGTGGCTATGGCTACACCTTC | CASRHSRGYGYTF
. | many | TRBJ1-1 | TRBV20-1 | TGCAGTGCTAGAAAGGGATATCGAGCGAACACTGAAGCTTTCTTT | CSARKGYRANTEAFF
. | few | TRBJ2-2 | TRBV30 | TGTGCCTGGAGCAACAGGGTCGACGGGGAGCTGTTTTTT | CAWSNRVDGELFF
. | many | TRBJ2-7 | TRBV12-3/TRBV12-4 | TGTGCCAGCAGTTTTCAGACTACGAGCTCCTACGAGCAGTACTTC | CASSFQTTSSYEQYF
. | many | TRBJ2-5 | TRBV4-1 | TGCGCCAGCAGCCAAGGTGACATTGGGGAGACCCAGTACTTC | CASSQGDIGETQYF
TRBD2 | . | TRBJ2-7 | TRBV6-2/TRBV6-3 | TGTGCCAGCAGACGCCGCGGGAGTAGCGGCAGTTCCTACGAGCAGTACTTC | CASRRRGSSGSSYEQYF
. | . | TRBJ1-1 | TRBV18 | TGTGCCAGCTCAGGCCGTACCCAGCACTTGAACACTGAAGCTTTCTTT | CASSGRTQHLNTEAFF
TRBD1 | . | TRBJ1-1 | TRBV6-5 | TGTGCCAGCAGTTACTCAGGACAGGGTATAACTGAAGCTTGCTTT | CASSYSGQGITEACF
. | . | TRBJ1-2 | TRBV5-6 | TGTGCCAGCAGCTTAGTACCATTCGGCGGCTACACCTTC | CASSLVPFGGYTF
TRBD1 | many | TRBJ1-1 | TRBV5-1 | TGCGCCAGCAGCTTGGCCCAGGGGGCTAGGACTGAAGCTTTCTTT | CASSLAQGARTEAFF
. | many | TRBJ2-7 | TRBV20-1 | TGCAGTGCGAGCCCCGACCAGGGATCCTCCTACGAGCAGTACTTC | CSASPDQGSSYEQYF
. | many | TRBJ1-2 | TRBV27 | TGTGCCAGCAGTTTTTCGGGGGCGGGATATGGCTACACCTTC | CASSFSGAGYGYTF
. | few | TRBJ2-3 | TRBV4-1 | TGCGCCAGCAGTCCTTCGTATATCGAACATACGCAGTATTTT | CASSPSYIEHTQYF
. | few | TRBJ2-2 | TRBV6-1 | TGTGCCAGATCAGAGACCAGGGCGAACACCGGGGAGCTGTTTTTT | CARSETRANTGELFF
. | many | TRBJ1-1 | TRBV30 | TGTGCCTGGAGGCCAGGACCAACTGAAGCTTTCTTT | CAWRPGPTEAFF
. | many | TRBJ1-1 | TRBV3-1 | TGTGCCAGCAGCCAACAGGGCCAAGCTTTCTTT | CASSQQGQAFF
TRBD1 | . | TRBJ2-5 | TRBV27 | TGTGCCAGCAGTTTAAGGACAGGGATTACAGAGACCCAGTACTTC | CASSLRTGITETQYF
. | many | TRBJ2-5 | TRBV18 | TGTGCCAGCTCGGCAAGGGTTCAGTCGCCGGAGACCCAGTACTTC | CASSARVQSPETQYF
TRBD2 | . | TRBJ2-5 | TRBV6-1 | TGTGCCAGCAGTGAAATAGCGGGAGGGCACCTTCAAGAGACCCAGTACTTC | CASSEIAGGHLQETQYF
. | many | TRBJ2-7 | TRBV9 | TGTGCCAGCAGCGTAGAAACTAGCAGGATTGACGAGCAGTACTTC | CASSVETSRIDEQYF
TRBD1 | few | TRBJ2-2 | TRBV4-1 | TGCGCCAGCAGCCCGCCGGGACAGGGGGCGTCCAACACCGGGGAGCTGTTTTTT | CASSPPGQGASNTGELFF
. | . | TRBJ2-2 | TRBV24-1 | TGTGCCACCAGTGACCAACAAGGGGAACTGTTTTTT | CATSDQQGELFF
. | many | TRBJ2-2 | TRBV11-2 | TGTGCCAGCAGCCTTGGGGTGGCCCCGGGGGAGCTGTTTTTT | CASSLGVAPGELFF
. | . | TRBJ2-7 | TRBV11-2 | TGTGCCAGCAGCTCCCTCAAGGCGGGGAGCTCCTACGAGCAGTACTTC | CASSSLKAGSSYEQYF
. | few | TRBJ2-2 | TRBV19 | TGTGCCAGTAGTGCAGGGGTTCCGGGCACCGGGGAGCTGTTTTTT | CASSAGVPGTGELFF
. | many | TRBJ1-2 | TRBV12-3/TRBV12-4 | TGTGCCAGCAGTCCTAGGGAGCGCGCTGGCTACACCTTC | CASSPRERAGYTF